Listed below are T cell receptor beta chains from one sample, sequenced in a study of human T cells and chemical hapten exposure. TCRdb called the RACE reads again in MiXCR, with one record for every CDR3 protein. The table shows roughly 38,000 distinct CDR3 sequences, with 7.5% to 9% occurring only once. Source: whole blood, taken in connection with sensitization to the hapten diphenylcyclopropenone (DPC). Receptors originate from a woman aged 45-65 years with alopecia areata. Some clones in this sample may be carry-over from other donors' samples. Both conserved end residues are part of each CDR3. The order of the fields is D gene, J gene, V gene, CDR3 length, clone size, CDR3 protein, CDR3 DNA. The D gene is left open where the match is weak. Clone size, where shown, is once, few, many, or a class for clones that have expanded.

>.|TRBJ1-1|TRBV11-2|16|many
CASSLRDDRFATEAFF
TGTGCCAGCAGCTTACGGGACGATAGATTTGCCACTGAAGCTTTCTTT
>.|TRBJ2-3|TRBV29-1|14|many
CSVPKEGSADTQYF
TGCAGCGTTCCAAAGGAGGGTTCGGCAGATACGCAGTATTTT
>.|TRBJ2-1|TRBV11-1|14|many
CASGSSGKGDEQFF
TGTGCCAGCGGAAGTAGCGGCAAAGGAGATGAGCAGTTCTTC
>TRBD2|TRBJ2-2|TRBV28|16|many
CASSHLGLAPTGELFF
TGTGCCAGCAGCCACCTAGGACTAGCGCCCACCGGGGAGCTGTTTTTT
>TRBD2|TRBJ2-2|TRBV6-2/TRBV6-3|15|many
CASNQLAGATGELFF
TGTGCCAGCAACCAACTAGCGGGAGCCACCGGGGAGCTGTTTTTT
>.|TRBJ2-7|TRBV29-1|12|many
CSFSAGPHEQYF
TGCAGCTTCTCGGCCGGCCCCCACGAGCAGTACTTC
>TRBD1|TRBJ2-3|TRBV11-1|16|few
CASSPGTALLTDTQYF
TGTGCCAGCAGCCCCGGGACAGCCCTCCTCACAGATACGCAGTATTTT
>.|TRBJ2-1|TRBV4-2|17|few
CASSQAMTRSSYNEQFF
TGTGCCAGCAGCCAAGCAATGACAAGGAGCTCCTACAATGAGCAGTTCTTC
>.|TRBJ2-1|TRBV29-1|14|many
CSAALGARGNEQFF
TGCAGCGCTGCCCTGGGGGCCAGGGGCAATGAGCAGTTCTTC
>.|TRBJ2-1|TRBV12-3/TRBV12-4|14|many
CASSPSQGTHEQFF
TGTGCCAGCAGTCCCTCCCAGGGCACGCATGAGCAGTTCTTC
>.|TRBJ2-2|TRBV6-6|14|many
CASSYNRNTGELFF
TGTGCCAGCAGTTACAACAGGAACACCGGGGAGCTGTTTTTT
>.|TRBJ2-2|TRBV29-1|14|many
CSVLSRGNTGELFF
TGCAGCGTCCTCTCCCGGGGGAACACCGGGGAGCTGTTTTTT
>TRBD2|TRBJ2-3|TRBV5-1|17|many
CASSSGTSSFSTDTQYF
TGCGCCAGCAGCTCCGGGACTAGCTCCTTTTCCACAGATACGCAGTATTTT
>.|TRBJ2-1|TRBV29-1|11|many
CSVVRGREQFF
TGCAGCGTTGTCCGGGGAAGGGAGCAGTTCTTC
>.|TRBJ2-2|TRBV20-1|13|many
CSAISPGTGELFF
TGCAGTGCTATCTCCCCCGGGACCGGGGAGCTGTTTTTT
>TRBD2|TRBJ2-1|TRBV20-1|17|.
CSAIGTSGGISYNEQFF
TGCAGTGCTATTGGGACTAGCGGGGGAATTTCCTACAATGAGCAGTTCTTC
>.|TRBJ2-6|TRBV7-2|15|many
CASSSYNSGANVLTF
TGTGCCAGCAGCAGCTACAACTCTGGGGCCAACGTCCTGACTTTC
>.|TRBJ1-4|TRBV24-1|15|many
CATSATSGPNEKLFF
TGTGCCACCAGTGCCACCTCAGGTCCTAATGAAAAACTGTTTTTT
>.|TRBJ1-2|TRBV6-5|14|many
CASRGQGPNYGYTF
TGTGCCAGCCGGGGCCAGGGCCCTAACTATGGCTACACCTTC
>.|TRBJ2-3|TRBV20-1|14|many
CSAGFGGRTDTQYF
TGCAGTGCCGGGTTCGGGGGACGCACAGATACGCAGTATTTT
>TRBD2|TRBJ2-7|TRBV4-1|13|once
CASSQGGAYEQYF
TGCGCCAGCAGCCAGGGGGGGGCCTACGAGCAGTACTTC
>.|TRBJ1-3|TRBV28|13|many
CASSPSWGNTIYF
TGTGCCAGCAGTCCCTCCTGGGGAAACACCATATATTTT
>.|TRBJ1-6|TRBV18|14|many
CASSPDRKGSPLHF
TGTGCCAGCTCACCGGACAGAAAGGGATCACCCCTCCACTTT
>TRBD1|TRBJ2-1|TRBV14|19|many
CASSQDRENRGISYNEQFF
TGTGCCAGCAGCCAAGATCGGGAGAACAGGGGGATCTCCTACAATGAGCAGTTCTTC
>TRBD1|TRBJ1-2|TRBV10-3|14|many
CAITGTVFNYGYTF
TGTGCCATCACCGGGACAGTCTTTAACTATGGCTACACCTTC
>TRBD2|TRBJ2-1|TRBV6-1|16|.
CASSGASGRRYNEQFF
TGTGCCAGCAGTGGTGCTAGCGGGAGGCGCTACAATGAGCAGTTCTTC
>.|TRBJ2-7|TRBV11-2|13|many
CASSQVGAYEQYF
TGTGCCAGCAGCCAAGTGGGGGCCTACGAGCAGTACTTC
>.|TRBJ1-2|TRBV20-1|13|few
CSAPGKAGYGYTF
TGCAGTGCTCCGGGGAAAGCGGGCTATGGCTACACCTTC
>.|TRBJ2-7|TRBV29-1|13|many
CSAHSGSSYEQYF
TGCAGCGCTCACTCGGGTAGCTCCTACGAGCAGTACTTC
>.|TRBJ2-7|TRBV7-2|12|many
CASSLQVGGQYF
TGTGCCAGCAGCTTACAGGTTGGCGGGCAGTACTTC
>.|TRBJ2-1|TRBV2|12|.
CASSGSYNEQFF
TGTGCCAGCAGCGGCTCCTACAATGAGCAGTTCTTC
>TRBD1|TRBJ2-6|TRBV18|17|many
CASSRQGPRSGANVLTF
TGTGCCAGCTCACGACAGGGTCCCCGCTCTGGGGCCAACGTCCTGACTTTC
>.|TRBJ2-7|TRBV27|13|once
CASSLLGPYELYF
TGTGCCAGCAGTTTACTCGGACCGTACGAGCTGTACTTC
>.|TRBJ1-6|TRBV7-9|12|few
CASTLGDSPLHF
TGTGCCAGCACCCTAGGGGATTCACCCCTCCACTTT
>TRBD1|TRBJ2-7|TRBV29-1|12|many
CSVESGGYEQYF
TGCAGCGTTGAATCAGGGGGCTACGAGCAGTACTTC
>TRBD1|TRBJ1-5|TRBV20-1|13|many
CSARQGAGQPQHF
TGCAGTGCCAGACAGGGGGCCGGTCAGCCCCAGCATTTT
>.|TRBJ1-4|TRBV25-1|12|few
CASSEPGRPLFF
TGTGCCAGCAGTGAACCCGGGAGACCACTGTTTTTT
>TRBD2|TRBJ2-5|TRBV18|16|.
CASSSWTSGVKETQYF
TGTGCCAGCTCATCCTGGACTAGCGGGGTAAAAGAGACCCAGTACTTC
>TRBD2|TRBJ2-1|TRBV9|16|.
CASSVSAGGGYNEQFF
TGTGCCAGCAGCGTAAGTGCGGGAGGGGGCTACAATGAGCAGTTCTTC
>.|TRBJ1-4|TRBV7-2|13|few
CASSRDFNEKLFF
TGTGCCAGCAGCCGGGATTTTAATGAAAAACTGTTTTTT
>.|TRBJ1-2|TRBV11-1|15|few
CASSYGRIANYGYTF
TGTGCCAGCAGCTACGGACGGATAGCTAACTATGGCTACACCTTC